This is a list of T cell receptor beta chains from one sample in a study of spatial heterogeneity in lung cancer. One entry per CDR3 protein results from TCRdb running MiXCR on the 5' RACE reads. The sample lists fewer than 15,000 distinct CDR3 sequences; about 6% were seen once. The sequencing used lung tumor tissue, collected at surgery. Receptor source: a female donor with early-stage non-small cell lung cancer. CDR3s include the opening cysteine and the closing phenylalanine or tryptophan. Each record gives: D gene, clone size, J gene, V gene, CDR3 DNA, CDR3 protein. D genes are given only for firm matches. Size values are once, few and many counts, or a class for expanded clones, and some rows have none.

NA	many	TRBJ1-2	TRBV19	TGTGCCAGTAGTTTTGAAGGGGCAAGCTTTGGCTACACCTTC	CASSFEGASFGYTF
TRBD1	many	TRBJ2-7	TRBV6-5	TGTGCCAGCAGAGTCGGAGGGACAGGGGGCCAGTACGAGCAGTACTTC	CASRVGGTGGQYEQYF
NA	many	TRBJ2-3	TRBV15	TGTGCCACCAGCATAGGGCGGAGCACAGATACGCAGTATTTT	CATSIGRSTDTQYF
TRBD2	many	TRBJ2-5	TRBV20-1	TGCAGTGCTGGGGTTAGCGGGGGCTCCCAAGAGACCCAGTACTTC	CSAGVSGGSQETQYF
NA	many	TRBJ1-1	TRBV5-5	TGTGCCAGCAGACATCAGGGTACTGAAGCTTTCTTT	CASRHQGTEAFF
NA	medium-sized	TRBJ2-7	TRBV11-2	TGTGCCAGCAGGGGTCAGGGGGGGTCCTACGAGCAGTACTTC	CASRGQGGSYEQYF
TRBD1	many	TRBJ1-1	TRBV18	TGTGCCAGCTCAGGGGGGCAGGGGGTTGACACTGAAGCTTTCTTT	CASSGGQGVDTEAFF
NA	many	TRBJ2-7	TRBV7-9	TGTGCCAGCAGCTCCGAACGTACGGGGGTCGAGCAGTACTTC	CASSSERTGVEQYF
TRBD1	many	TRBJ2-1	TRBV7-3	TGTGCCAGCAGCCCTGGACAGGGGGCGCAGAATGAGCAGTTCTTC	CASSPGQGAQNEQFF
TRBD1	many	TRBJ1-4	TRBV12-3/TRBV12-4	TGTGCCAGCAGTTATCGGACAGGATCTGCAACTAATGAAAAACTGTTTTTT	CASSYRTGSATNEKLFF
NA	many	TRBJ2-1	TRBV7-6	TGTGCCAGCAGCTTTGTGGGGCAGGGGTACAATGAGCAGTTCTTC	CASSFVGQGYNEQFF
TRBD1	medium-sized	TRBJ1-5	TRBV6-1	TGTGCCAGCAGTGAATGGGGACAGGGAAATCAGCCCCAGCATTTT	CASSEWGQGNQPQHF
NA	many	TRBJ1-6	TRBV6-6	TGTGCCAGCAATCCTTGGAGGAACGACTATAATTCACCCCTCCACTTT	CASNPWRNDYNSPLHF
NA	many	TRBJ1-1	TRBV3-1	TGTGCCAGCAGCCAAGTCCCGGGCACTGAAGCTTTCTTT	CASSQVPGTEAFF
NA	many	TRBJ1-2	TRBV6-5	TGTGCCAGCAGTTACCGCGCGTGGTTGGGCTACACCTTC	CASSYRAWLGYTF
NA	many	TRBJ1-1	TRBV5-1	TGCGCCAGCAGCTTGGTAGTAGGGTCGGACACTGAAGCTTTCTTT	CASSLVVGSDTEAFF
NA	NA	TRBJ2-3	TRBV12-3/TRBV12-4	TGTGCCAGCAGTTTAACTAGTGCTACGCAGTATTTT	CASSLTSATQYF
NA	many	TRBJ2-2	TRBV11-2	TGTGCCAGCAGCGCCTATTCGGGTCCCGGGGAGCTGTTTTTT	CASSAYSGPGELFF
TRBD1	many	TRBJ2-7	TRBV7-9	TGTGCCAGCAGCTTAGTGGGACAGGACTACGAGCAGTACTTC	CASSLVGQDYEQYF
TRBD2	many	TRBJ2-1	TRBV12-3/TRBV12-4	TGTGCCAGCAGTTTCTCGACTAGCCGGTCCTACAATGAGCAGTTCTTC	CASSFSTSRSYNEQFF
NA	few	TRBJ1-2	TRBV12-3/TRBV12-4	TGTGCCAGCAGTTTGGCTGGGTTATCTGGCTACACCTTC	CASSLAGLSGYTF
NA	many	TRBJ2-3	TRBV3-1	TGTGCCAGCAGCCCGGGACTGCCAGGTATGAATACGCAGTATTTT	CASSPGLPGMNTQYF
NA	many	TRBJ1-2	TRBV28	TGTGCCAGCAGTTACGGTTGGGGTAACTATGGCTACACCTTC	CASSYGWGNYGYTF
NA	many	TRBJ1-2	TRBV12-3/TRBV12-4	TGTGCCAGCAGCCAACAGGGAGTCTATGGCTACACCTTC	CASSQQGVYGYTF
NA	many	TRBJ2-1	TRBV6-1	TGTGCCAGCAGCCGAACGGAATTAGGATACAATGAGCAGTTCTTC	CASSRTELGYNEQFF
NA	many	TRBJ2-7	TRBV4-3	TGCGCCAGCAGCCACAGGGACGGCTACGAGCAGTACTTC	CASSHRDGYEQYF
NA	many	TRBJ1-4	TRBV12-3/TRBV12-4	TGTGCCAGCAGTCTACCCCAGGGCATCAGGACTAATGAAAAACTGTTTTTT	CASSLPQGIRTNEKLFF
NA	many	TRBJ1-2	TRBV2	TGTGCCAGCAGTGCTCAGCTTCTATCCAACTATGGCTACACCTTC	CASSAQLLSNYGYTF
TRBD1	many	TRBJ2-1	TRBV6-6	TGTGCCAGCACCTTATATGTGCAGGGGGTGGTTGGCAATGAGCAGTTCTTC	CASTLYVQGVVGNEQFF
NA	many	TRBJ2-2	TRBV5-1	TGCGCCAGCACCTACAGCCGGGGATCGGGGGAGCTGTTTTTT	CASTYSRGSGELFF
NA	many	TRBJ2-7	TRBV2	TGTGCCAGCATAATGGGAGAGGGGTACGAGCAGTACTTC	CASIMGEGYEQYF
TRBD1	medium-sized	TRBJ2-5	TRBV6-2/TRBV6-3	TGTGCCAGCAGTTATCTCCTGGACAGGCAAGAGACCCAGTACTTC	CASSYLLDRQETQYF
NA	many	TRBJ2-2	TRBV14	TGTGCCAGCAGCCAAATAGTCGGCGGGGAGCTGTTTTTT	CASSQIVGGELFF
TRBD1	many	TRBJ1-4	TRBV7-9	TGTGCCAGCAGCCCCAGAGGACAGGAACTGTTTTTT	CASSPRGQELFF
NA	many	TRBJ2-2	TRBV13	TGTGCCAGCAGCCCCGCAGGGACACCCGGGGAGCTGTTTTTT	CASSPAGTPGELFF
TRBD1	many	TRBJ2-6	TRBV5-1	TGCGCCAGCAGCTTGAATCCGACAGGGGGCTCTGGGGCCAACGTCCTGACTTTC	CASSLNPTGGSGANVLTF
NA	many	TRBJ2-3	TRBV27	TGTGCCATAGGAGACAATACGCAGTATTTT	CAIGDNTQYF
NA	once	TRBJ2-5	TRBV5-1	TGCGCCAGCAGCTTGACGGCGGCCCAAGAGACCCAGTACTTC	CASSLTAAQETQYF
NA	medium-sized	TRBJ2-7	TRBV25-1	TGTGCCAGCAGGCAGGGTTACGAGCAGTACTTC	CASRQGYEQYF
NA	many	TRBJ2-5	TRBV20-1	TGCAGTCTTGAGCATCAAGAGACCCAGTACTTC	CSLEHQETQYF